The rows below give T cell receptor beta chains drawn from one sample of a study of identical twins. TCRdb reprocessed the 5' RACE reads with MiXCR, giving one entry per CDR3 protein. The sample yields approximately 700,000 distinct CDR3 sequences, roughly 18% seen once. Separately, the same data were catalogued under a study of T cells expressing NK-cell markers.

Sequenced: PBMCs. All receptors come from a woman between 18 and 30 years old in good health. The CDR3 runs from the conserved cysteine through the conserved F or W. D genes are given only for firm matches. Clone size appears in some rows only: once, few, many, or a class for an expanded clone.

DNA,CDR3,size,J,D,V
TGTGCCAGCAGAGGACTAGCGGGTGTATACTCCTACGAGCAGTACTTC,CASRGLAGVYSYEQYF,NA,TRBJ2-7,TRBD2,TRBV6-1
TGTGCCTGGAGTGACGGGAGTTCCGCCATTCAGTACTTC,CAWSDGSSAIQYF,NA,TRBJ2-4,NA,TRBV30
TGTGCCAGCAGCCAAGATAGAGCGGGAAGGGCAGATACGCAGTATTTT,CASSQDRAGRADTQYF,few,TRBJ2-3,TRBD2,TRBV3-1
TGTGCCAGCACAGACAGGGGAACCTACGAGCAGTACTTC,CASTDRGTYEQYF,few,TRBJ2-7,TRBD1,TRBV6-6
TGCGCCAGCAGCCTGTCAGGGACTAGCGGCTACAATGAGCAGTTCTTC,CASSLSGTSGYNEQFF,few,TRBJ2-1,TRBD2,TRBV4-3
TGTGCCAGCAGCGTAGCACCCCTAGCCGTTGAGCAGTTCTTC,CASSVAPLAVEQFF,few,TRBJ2-1,NA,TRBV9
TGCAGTGCAGTCCCCCAGGACGGCTATAGCAATCAGCCCCAGCATTTT,CSAVPQDGYSNQPQHF,NA,TRBJ1-5,NA,TRBV20-1
TGTGCCAGCAGCTTAGTCAGGGGTAACATTCAGTACTTC,CASSLVRGNIQYF,NA,TRBJ2-4,NA,TRBV7-9
TGTGCCAGCAGAACCGTCCGAGCGGGAGCTGTAGATACGCAGTATTTT,CASRTVRAGAVDTQYF,NA,TRBJ2-3,TRBD2,TRBV6-2/TRBV6-3
TGTGCCAGCAGCTTGACGGCCGCTAAGCCCACCTACGAGCAGTACTTC,CASSLTAAKPTYEQYF,NA,TRBJ2-7,NA,TRBV7-2
TGCAGTGCGAAAGAGGGGGCGGATGAAAAACTGTTTTTT,CSAKEGADEKLFF,few,TRBJ1-4,TRBD1,TRBV20-1
TGTGCCAGCAGCCAGACAACAGGAAACTACGAGCAGTACTTC,CASSQTTGNYEQYF,few,TRBJ2-7,NA,TRBV4-2
TGTGCCAGCAGCTTGGAGAGGGGGGCGACTAATGAAAAACTGTTTTTT,CASSLERGATNEKLFF,few,TRBJ1-4,NA,TRBV5-6
TGCGCCAGCAGCCCGGAGGGGGAGGGGATAGATACGCAGTATTTT,CASSPEGEGIDTQYF,NA,TRBJ2-3,NA,TRBV4-3
TGTGCCAGCAGTTACAGGGAAGCCTACGAGCAGTACTTC,CASSYREAYEQYF,NA,TRBJ2-7,NA,TRBV6-5
TGCAGTGCTAGGGGTACAAAGGGGGCTGAAGGCTACACCTTC,CSARGTKGAEGYTF,few,TRBJ1-2,TRBD1,TRBV20-1
TGTGCCAGCAGTAGGGACAGCGTCACAGATACGCAGTATTTT,CASSRDSVTDTQYF,few,TRBJ2-3,TRBD1,TRBV2
TGTGCCAGCAGCTTAGAAGGGGGCGCATCAGATACGCAGTATTTT,CASSLEGGASDTQYF,NA,TRBJ2-3,TRBD1,TRBV11-3
TGTGCCAGCAGTTCTGCGGGACTCCTATACAATGAGCAGTTCTTC,CASSSAGLLYNEQFF,NA,TRBJ2-1,NA,TRBV6-5
TGTGCCAGCAGTTTTAGGAAAGAGACCCAGTACTTC,CASSFRKETQYF,many,TRBJ2-5,NA,TRBV12-3/TRBV12-4
TGCAGCGTTGAAACGGTCAGGGGGACTGAGCAGTTCTTC,CSVETVRGTEQFF,few,TRBJ2-1,TRBD1,TRBV29-1
TGCGCCAGCAGCTTACGGGACCGGGGGGCCAACGAGCAGTACTTC,CASSLRDRGANEQYF,NA,TRBJ2-7,NA,TRBV5-1
TGTGCCAGCTCACCACCGCGTCCCGGGGAGCTGTTTTTT,CASSPPRPGELFF,few,TRBJ2-2,NA,TRBV18
TGCGCCAGCAGCCTCGTTCCCCCATCGACCTCTGGAAACACCATATATTTT,CASSLVPPSTSGNTIYF,NA,TRBJ1-3,NA,TRBV5-1
TGCAGTGCTTTCAGCTACGAGCAGTACTTC,CSAFSYEQYF,few,TRBJ2-7,NA,TRBV20-1
TGCAGCGTTCTGGCCTCGGGGACCCAGTACTTC,CSVLASGTQYF,NA,TRBJ2-5,NA,TRBV29-1
TGCGCCAGCAGCTTGGCTCCGGCCAGGGTCCCCCCCTACGAGCAGTACTTC,CASSLAPARVPPYEQYF,NA,TRBJ2-7,NA,TRBV5-1
TGTGCCAGCAGTGAAGGCCTAGCGGACATCTATGAGCAGTTCTTC,CASSEGLADIYEQFF,NA,TRBJ2-1,TRBD2,TRBV6-1
TGTGCCAGCAGGGGGGGGACAGGGGGCTCCGGGGAGCTGTTTTTT,CASRGGTGGSGELFF,NA,TRBJ2-2,TRBD1,TRBV12-3/TRBV12-4
TGTGCCAGCAGTTACGCGGTCGCGAACACCGGGGAGCTGTTTTTT,CASSYAVANTGELFF,few,TRBJ2-2,NA,TRBV6-5
TGTGCCGCCGGGGCAACAGGGGAGACCCAGTACTTC,CAAGATGETQYF,NA,TRBJ2-5,NA,TRBV10-3
TGTGCCAGCAGTTACGATGTCGGGGCCCAGCATTTT,CASSYDVGAQHF,few,TRBJ1-5,NA,TRBV6-2/TRBV6-3
TGTGCCCCCCCCAAGCGGGAATACTACGAGCAGTACTTC,CAPPKREYYEQYF,NA,TRBJ2-7,TRBD2,TRBV24-1